This is a list of T cell receptor beta chains from one sample in a study of neoadjuvant anti-PD-1 for oral cavity cancer. Profiling relied on immunoSEQ multiplex PCR, and the TCRdb table lists in-frame clones only, not all of them. Of 35,000 to 40,000 clones in the sample, 30% to 40% are singletons; the top ten hold approximately 15%. The sequences come from tumor tissue, collected after nivolumab (anti-PD-1) treatment. The origin of the receptors is a person aged 40-85 years with oral cavity squamous cell carcinoma. Each CDR3 is given with its conserved first and last residue. Fields, in order: J gene, clone size, D gene, V gene, CDR3 protein, CDR3 DNA. D genes are given only for firm matches. The listing skips clone size in some rows; elsewhere it reads once, few, many or a size class.

j_call: TRBJ2-7
clone_size: -
d_call: -
v_call: TRBV11-2
cdr3_aa: CASSPGGTPNF
cdr3_nt: TGTGCCAGCAGCCCCGGTGGGACACCCAACTTC

j_call: TRBJ1-2
clone_size: many
d_call: TRBD1
v_call: TRBV11-1
cdr3_aa: CASSRTGGLYGYTF
cdr3_nt: TGTGCCAGCAGCCGGACAGGTGGCCTCTATGGCTACACCTTC

j_call: TRBJ1-2
clone_size: -
d_call: -
v_call: TRBV15
cdr3_aa: CATSRGTNANYGYTF
cdr3_nt: TGTGCCACCAGCAGAGGGACAAACGCTAACTATGGCTACACCTTC

j_call: TRBJ2-7
clone_size: -
d_call: TRBD1
v_call: TRBV11-2
cdr3_aa: CASSLTRDRGYEQYF
cdr3_nt: TGTGCCAGCAGCCTGACCCGGGACAGGGGCTACGAGCAGTACTTC

j_call: TRBJ1-2
clone_size: many
d_call: -
v_call: TRBV7-8
cdr3_aa: CASSLLELGGYTF
cdr3_nt: TGTGCCAGCAGCTTATTGGAGTTAGGGGGCTACACCTTC

j_call: TRBJ1-1
clone_size: -
d_call: -
v_call: TRBV9
cdr3_aa: CASSVGPNTEAFF
cdr3_nt: TGTGCCAGCAGCGTGGGCCCGAACACTGAAGCTTTCTTT

j_call: TRBJ1-5
clone_size: few
d_call: -
v_call: TRBV28
cdr3_aa: CASSFGGSNQPQHF
cdr3_nt: TGTGCCAGCAGTTTCGGGGGCAGCAATCAGCCCCAGCATTTT

j_call: TRBJ1-2
clone_size: -
d_call: -
v_call: TRBV12-5
cdr3_aa: CASGLLPGGDGYTF
cdr3_nt: TGTGCTAGTGGTTTGCTCCCGGGGGGGGATGGCTACACCTTC

j_call: TRBJ1-1
clone_size: -
d_call: -
v_call: TRBV7-2
cdr3_aa: CASSLSPSGTEAFF
cdr3_nt: TGTGCCAGCAGCTTATCACCATCAGGGACTGAAGCTTTCTTT

j_call: TRBJ1-4
clone_size: -
d_call: -
v_call: TRBV10-3
cdr3_aa: CAISDRGTNEKLFF
cdr3_nt: TGTGCCATCAGTGACCGGGGGACTAATGAAAAACTGTTTTTT

j_call: TRBJ1-1
clone_size: many
d_call: TRBD1
v_call: TRBV4-1
cdr3_aa: CASSQEPRQGYVMNTEAFF
cdr3_nt: TGCGCCAGCAGCCAAGAACCCCGACAGGGCTATGTGATGAACACTGAAGCTTTCTTT

j_call: TRBJ1-2
clone_size: -
d_call: TRBD1
v_call: TRBV2
cdr3_aa: CARSRDRRGYTF
cdr3_nt: TGTGCCAGATCTCGGGACAGGCGTGGCTACACCTTC

j_call: TRBJ1-1
clone_size: many
d_call: -
v_call: TRBV28
cdr3_aa: CASSLPLNTEAFF
cdr3_nt: TGTGCCAGCAGTTTACCTCTGAACACTGAAGCTTTCTTT

j_call: TRBJ2-1
clone_size: -
d_call: TRBD1
v_call: TRBV7-2
cdr3_aa: CASSLGTAYNEQFF
cdr3_nt: TGTGCCAGCAGCCTAGGGACAGCCTACAATGAGCAGTTCTTC

j_call: TRBJ2-5
clone_size: -
d_call: -
v_call: TRBV4-1
cdr3_aa: CASSRETKETQYF
cdr3_nt: TGCGCCAGCAGCCGTGAGACTAAAGAGACCCAGTACTTC

j_call: TRBJ1-5
clone_size: -
d_call: -
v_call: TRBV6-1
cdr3_aa: CASSLQDYQPQHF
cdr3_nt: TGTGCCAGCAGTTTACAGGATTATCAGCCCCAGCATTTT

j_call: TRBJ2-1
clone_size: -
d_call: TRBD1
v_call: TRBV29-1
cdr3_aa: CSVHSRTGWAYNEQFF
cdr3_nt: TGCAGCGTTCACTCGCGGACAGGGTGGGCCTACAATGAGCAGTTCTTC

j_call: TRBJ1-2
clone_size: -
d_call: -
v_call: TRBV7-9
cdr3_aa: CASSLGVSYGYTF
cdr3_nt: TGTGCCAGCAGCTTAGGGGTTAGCTATGGCTACACCTTC

j_call: TRBJ1-5
clone_size: few
d_call: -
v_call: TRBV28
cdr3_aa: CAIRGKGNQPQHF
cdr3_nt: TGTGCCATCCGGGGGAAGGGCAATCAGCCCCAGCATTTT

j_call: TRBJ1-2
clone_size: -
d_call: -
v_call: TRBV5-6
cdr3_aa: CASRGQRSYTF
cdr3_nt: TGTGCCAGCAGAGGACAGCGGAGCTACACCTTC

j_call: TRBJ1-6
clone_size: many
d_call: TRBD1
v_call: TRBV11-2
cdr3_aa: CASSPRTGINSPLHF
cdr3_nt: TGTGCCAGCAGCCCCAGGACAGGGATAAATTCACCCCTCCACTTT

j_call: TRBJ2-6
clone_size: -
d_call: -
v_call: TRBV25-1
cdr3_aa: CASSGGRNSGANVLTF
cdr3_nt: TGTGCCAGCAGTGGGGGGCGGAACTCTGGGGCCAACGTCCTGACTTTC

j_call: TRBJ2-4
clone_size: -
d_call: -
v_call: TRBV20-1
cdr3_aa: CSARDLGIQYF
cdr3_nt: TGCAGTGCTAGAGATTTGGGCATTCAGTACTTC

j_call: TRBJ2-7
clone_size: -
d_call: TRBD1
v_call: TRBV4-1
cdr3_aa: CASSHPGTGDYEQYF
cdr3_nt: TGCGCCAGCAGCCACCCCGGGACAGGAGACTACGAGCAGTACTTC

j_call: TRBJ2-3
clone_size: once
d_call: TRBD1
v_call: TRBV13
cdr3_aa: CASESILYRGGITDTQYF
cdr3_nt: TGTGCCAGCGAAAGTATCCTATACAGGGGCGGAATCACAGATACGCAGTATTTT

j_call: TRBJ2-1
clone_size: -
d_call: TRBD1
v_call: TRBV5-1
cdr3_aa: CASSSGTGYNEQFF
cdr3_nt: TGCGCCAGCAGCTCCGGGACAGGGTACAATGAGCAGTTCTTC

j_call: TRBJ2-3
clone_size: few
d_call: -
v_call: TRBV9
cdr3_aa: CASSVLRTGTDTQYF
cdr3_nt: TGTGCCAGCAGCGTACTGCGGACCGGCACAGATACGCAGTATTTT

j_call: TRBJ2-7
clone_size: few
d_call: -
v_call: TRBV18
cdr3_aa: CASSPSFGTLRSYEQYF
cdr3_nt: TGTGCCAGCTCACCGTCCTTTGGGACCCTGCGATCCTACGAGCAGTACTTC

j_call: TRBJ1-2
clone_size: -
d_call: -
v_call: TRBV19
cdr3_aa: CASRGPNSNYGYTF
cdr3_nt: TGTGCCAGTAGGGGACCAAACAGTAACTATGGCTACACCTTC

j_call: TRBJ1-1
clone_size: few
d_call: TRBD1
v_call: TRBV29-1
cdr3_aa: CSVKTGDTEAFF
cdr3_nt: TGCAGCGTTAAAACAGGGGACACTGAAGCTTTCTTT

j_call: TRBJ2-1
clone_size: -
d_call: -
v_call: TRBV5-1
cdr3_aa: CASSLVPGAGAFNEQFF
cdr3_nt: TGCGCCAGCAGCTTGGTCCCCGGTGCGGGGGCGTTCAATGAGCAGTTCTTC

j_call: TRBJ2-5
clone_size: -
d_call: -
v_call: TRBV14
cdr3_aa: CASSPQIQETQYF
cdr3_nt: TGTGCCAGCAGCCCTCAGATCCAAGAGACCCAGTACTTC

j_call: TRBJ2-5
clone_size: once
d_call: TRBD1
v_call: TRBV5-1
cdr3_aa: CASSTGQTQETQYF
cdr3_nt: TGCGCCAGCAGCACGGGACAGACTCAAGAGACCCAGTACTTC

j_call: TRBJ2-1
clone_size: -
d_call: TRBD2
v_call: TRBV30
cdr3_aa: CAWSPLYSLAGGRDEQFF
cdr3_nt: TGTGCCTGGAGTCCCCTATATTCGCTAGCGGGGGGGCGAGATGAGCAGTTCTTC

j_call: TRBJ1-6
clone_size: few
d_call: -
v_call: TRBV7-9
cdr3_aa: CASSLVPNSPLHF
cdr3_nt: TGTGCCAGCAGCTTAGTACCCAATTCACCCCTCCACTTT

j_call: TRBJ1-2
clone_size: -
d_call: TRBD1
v_call: TRBV19
cdr3_aa: CASTGTGKEYGYTF
cdr3_nt: TGTGCCAGTACTGGGACAGGGAAAGAATATGGCTACACCTTC

j_call: TRBJ2-3
clone_size: few
d_call: -
v_call: TRBV27
cdr3_aa: CASSLWDSDTQYF
cdr3_nt: TGTGCCAGCAGTTTATGGGACTCAGATACGCAGTATTTT